The clone carrying this T cell receptor (beta chain) appeared a few times. CDR1 is SGDLS and CDR2 is YYNGEE in the germline V gene. V was shortened by 0 bases and J by 4 bases, with 11 bases between the two germline ends. CDR3 size: 15 residues. This specimen comes from a study of early T cells in non-severe SARS-CoV-2 infection. Unique molecular identifiers were added to individual cDNA molecules. MiXCR was run by TCRdb on the 5' RACE reads, yielding one entry per CDR3 protein. The data show about 110,000 distinct CDR3 sequences, 8.5% to 14% seen once. This clonotype originated in an adult who was a healthcare worker with PCR-confirmed SARS-CoV-2 infection or an uninfected control (not recorded which). V gene TRBV9 combines with J gene TRBJ2-1; tentatively, D is TRBD2 (6 bases). The sample comprised whole blood. CDR3 bases: TGTGCCAGCAGCGTAGCGGGAGTCCAATACAATGAGCAGTTCTTC. It is translated as CASSVAGVQYNEQFF.